The 32 T cell receptor beta chains reported below all come from one sample, sequenced in a study of blood T cells in healthy people across ages. Together with a sample-barcoded 5' primer, a J-beta primer mix was included in a second PCR lasting about 7 to 11 cycles. In TCRdb, the 5' RACE reads were re-called with MiXCR into one record per CDR3 protein. The table records 700,000 to 850,000 distinct CDR3 sequences, 53% of them present only once. Sequenced: blood. These TCRs come from a man at least 80 years old in good health.

V usage is TRBV6-1 and J usage is TRBJ2-5; TRBD1 might be the D (7 bases). The J call may be mistaken, given a closer DNA end match to TRBJ2-7. Per germline, CDR1 MNHNS and CDR2 SASEGT. The CDR3 has 19 residues. CDR3 coding DNA: TGTGCCAGCAGGCGACAGGGCTTATCGGGAGCTGATAGATCCTACGAGCAGTACTTC. Translated, it gives CASRRQGLSGADRSYEQYF.

This clonotype was counted a few times. The genes are TRBV3-1 and TRBJ2-7; a weak D match, TRBD2 (5 bases). CDR1 and CDR2 (germline): LGHDT, YNNKEL (reference sequence). V lost 3 bases to trimming and J lost 0 bases, with 6 bases between them. The CDR3 loop spans 13 amino acids. The CDR3 DNA follows: TGTGCCAGCAGCCAGAGGGCCTCCTACGAGCAGTACTTC. Translated: CASSQRASYEQYF.

The chain employs TRBV11-2 and TRBJ2-1, with TRBD2 matching over 8 bases. From germline, CDR1 is SGHAT and CDR2 FQNNGV. With 5 bases clipped from V and 1 base from J, the junction kept 7 bases outside the gene matches. This CDR3 contains 16 residues. CDR3: CASSPWTSFSYNEQFF. In DNA, the CDR3 is TGTGCCAGCAGCCCCTGGACTAGCTTTTCCTACAATGAGCAGTTCTTC.

The chain employs TRBV5-1 and TRBJ2-1; the match to TRBD2 covers 15 bases. The CDR3 has 20 amino acids. CDR1 SGHRS and CDR2 YFSETQ come from the germline V gene. V lost 4 bases and J lost 0; bases outside the gene matches: 11. CDR3 protein: CASSTGLAGGISSSYNEQFF. The CDR3 DNA sequence: TGCGCCAGCAGCACCGGACTAGCGGGAGGGATTTCTAGCTCCTACAATGAGCAGTTCTTC.

This chain links TRBV2 with TRBJ2-1; tentative D call: TRBD1 (5 bases). Germline V CDR1 and CDR2: SNHLY, FYNNEI. The length of the CDR3 is 15 residues. Trimming shortened V by 3 bases and J by 8 bases, and 17 bases separated the two germline ends. CDR3: CASSDQGAPSDEQFF. DNA of the CDR3: TGTGCCAGCAGTGACCAGGGTGCCCCTTCGGATGAGCAGTTCTTC.

The rearrangement joins TRBV20-1 to TRBJ1-2; TRBD1 matches at 8 bases. From germline, CDR1 is DFQATT and CDR2 SNEGSKA (reference sequence). The V segment lost 6 bases and the J segment 8 bases; nucleotides outside the gene matches: 8. The CDR3 loop spans 12 amino acids. The CDR3 is CSAPDRGQGYTF. Written as DNA, the CDR3 is TGCAGTGCCCCAGACAGGGGTCAAGGCTACACCTTC.

This chain uses TRBV28 with TRBJ2-3; 7 bases map to TRBD2. From germline, CDR1 is MDHEN and CDR2 SYDVKM. The CDR3 is 14 residues long. V shed 8 bases, J shed 3 bases, and the junction held 8 bases outside the gene matches. In DNA, the CDR3 is TGTGCCAGCGTAGGCGGGAGTCTAACAGATACGCAGTATTTT. This gives the protein CASVGGSLTDTQYF.

About this clonotype: A much larger clone lies a single base off, so this may be a read error. No conserved phenylalanine or tryptophan ends this CDR3, so it is likely a read error. This chain joins TRBV29-1 and TRBJ2-5; tentatively, D is TRBD1 or TRBD2 (5 bases each). Looked up from germline, CDR1 is SQVTM and CDR2 is ANQGSEA. V shed 3 bases and J shed 1 base, with 15 bases lying between them. This CDR3 spans 15 amino acids. The CDR3 nucleotides are TGCAGCGTTGAGGGGGATCGAAGATCCCAAGAGACCCAGTACGTC. Translation gives CSVEGDRRSQETQYV.

Worth noting for this clonotype: The junction departs from germline at one end; a sequencing error may be responsible. V usage is TRBV10-3 and J usage is TRBJ1-6, with D maybe TRBD1 (6 bases). The CDR3 runs to 12 residues. The V gene's germline CDR1 is ENHRY and CDR2 SYGVKD. The CDR3 nucleotides read TGCGCCGTGGGGGAAGGGGGGTCACCCCTCCACTTT. It yields the protein CAVGEGGSPLHF.

This clonotype was recorded once. The gene calls are TRBV6-6 and TRBJ1-5; D not resolved. Trimming shortened V by 1 base and J by 5 bases, and 3 bases separated the two germline ends. In germline, CDR1 is MNHNY, CDR2 SVGAGI (reference sequence). CDR3 length equals 12 residues. The chain's CDR3 is CASSYLDQPQHF. The DNA for the CDR3 is TGTGCCAGCAGTTACTTGGATCAGCCCCAGCATTTT.

The chain carries TRBV27 and TRBJ1-2; 8 positions agree with TRBD1. The CDR3 totals 13 residues. The J segment lost 6 bases and the V segment lost 5 bases, leaving 5 bases of the junction unmatched. Per the germline V gene, CDR1 is MNHEY and CDR2 is SMNVEV (reference sequence). The CDR3 region is CASSPTGVHGYTF. CDR3 in DNA: TGTGCCAGCAGTCCGACAGGGGTCCATGGCTACACCTTC.

This clonotype came up a few times. The genes are TRBV5-1 and TRBJ2-7; D perhaps matches TRBD1 (6 bases). Germline-derived CDR1 and CDR2 are SGHRS and YFSETQ. CDR3 length: 15 residues. V lost 0 bases, J lost 4 bases, and 14 bases lay in between. The DNA for the CDR3 is TGCGCCAGCAGCTTGGGTCACGGGACAATTTACGAGCAGTACTTC. Amino acids: CASSLGHGTIYEQYF.

This clonotype was recorded a few times. The J gene is TRBJ2-6, the V gene TRBV12-3 or TRBV12-4; D is possibly TRBD1 (5 bases). V was shortened by 6 bases and J by 1 base, with 22 bases between the two germline ends. CDR3 size: 19 residues. The CDR3 is CASRLARSGLSSGANVLTF. As DNA, the CDR3 is TGTGCCAGCAGGCTCGCGCGGTCAGGGCTAAGTTCTGGGGCCAACGTCCTGACTTTC.

This clonotype was recorded once. V is TRBV29-1 and J is TRBJ2-5; D uncertain. Between the trimmed V and J ends, which lost 5 bases and 0 bases, there was a span of 7 bases. CDR3 length: 12 amino acids. From germline, CDR1 is SQVTM and CDR2 ANQGSEA. CDR3 in DNA: TGCAGCGTTCTCCCCAACCAAGAGACCCAGTACTTC. This sequence encodes CSVLPNQETQYF.

This clonotype appeared a single time. The rearrangement joins TRBV7-9 to TRBJ1-1; D call uncertain. The ends were cut back, 11 bases at V and 1 base at J, with 8 bases in the middle. This CDR3 spans 11 amino acids. Per the germline V gene, CDR1 is SEHNR and CDR2 is FQNEAQ (reference sequence). The CDR3 nucleotides read TGTGCCGGGCAGACGAACACTGAAGCTTTCTTT. Translated: CAGQTNTEAFF.

This clonotype was seen only a few times. The chain employs TRBV12-3 or TRBV12-4 and TRBJ2-5, with D possibly matching TRBD2 (5 bases). The CDR3 is made up of 11 amino acids. Trimming removed 3 bases at V and 13 bases at J, with 12 bases between. This CDR3 is CASSLGVNRYF. DNA of the CDR3: TGTGCCAGCAGTTTGGGAGTCAACCGGTACTTC.

There are a few counts of this clonotype. This chain joins TRBV6-5 and TRBJ1-6; D uncertain. Germline V gene sequence: CDR1 MNHEY, CDR2 SVGAGI. The CDR3 sequence is 14 residues long. Trimming shortened V by 2 bases and J by 4 bases, and 6 bases separated the two germline ends. The CDR3 DNA is TGTGCCAGCAGTTACGAGAAGTATAATTCACCCCTCCACTTT. Translation gives CASSYEKYNSPLHF.

This chain connects TRBV6-6 to TRBJ1-2; a weak D match, TRBD1 (5 bases). Trimming shortened V by 7 bases and J by 4 bases, and 13 bases separated the two germline ends. This CDR3 is built from 13 residues. Germline V CDR1 and CDR2: MNHNY, SVGAGI (reference sequence). The CDR3 spells CASIKDRSYGYTF. The CDR3 DNA reads TGTGCCAGCATTAAAGACAGATCCTATGGCTACACCTTC.

CDR3 bases: TGCAGTGCTAGAGCCCCTCCCGATGGGGATGGCTACACCTTC. It codes for CSARAPPDGDGYTF. V usage is TRBV20-1 and J usage is TRBJ1-2, with D hard to call. Germline values: CDR1 DFQATT, CDR2 SNEGSKA (reference sequence). The length of the CDR3 is 14 residues. Trimming stripped 1 base from V and 6 bases from J, with 15 bases between.

V is TRBV10-3 and J is TRBJ2-4; 7 nucleotides line up with TRBD1. The end of the DNA aligns better with TRBJ2-7, so the J call may be wrong. Germline values: CDR1 ENHRY, CDR2 SYGVKD. The CDR3 totals 14 residues. CDR3 in amino acids: CAISARTGDVEQYF. The CDR3 nucleotides read TGTGCCATCAGTGCTCGAACAGGGGACGTCGAGCAGTACTTC.

This clonotype appeared once. The J gene is TRBJ2-7, the V gene TRBV5-1; 7 nucleotides line up with TRBD1. Per the germline V gene, CDR1 is SGHRS and CDR2 is YFSETQ. The CDR3 sequence is 14 residues long. The V segment lost 5 bases and the J segment 3 bases; nucleotides outside the gene matches: 8. CDR3 in amino acids: CASSPDRAHYEQYF. CDR3 DNA sequence: TGCGCCAGCAGTCCCGACAGGGCCCACTACGAGCAGTACTTC.

The chain has TRBV6-6 and TRBJ2-5; D may match TRBD1 or TRBD2 (5 bases each). V was cut by 5 bases and J by 5 bases, with 15 bases left in between. This CDR3 region has 14 residues. Germline V CDR1 and CDR2: MNHNY, SVGAGI (reference sequence). The CDR3 protein is CASSDQGRSETQYF. In DNA form, the CDR3 reads TGTGCCAGCAGTGATCAGGGACGGAGCGAGACCCAGTACTTC.

In this sample, this clonotype turned up a few times. At one end the junction does not follow the germline gene, possibly because of a read error. The V call is TRBV12-3 or TRBV12-4, the J call TRBJ2-5; TRBD1 matches at 8 bases. CDR3 length: 14 residues. The CDR3 protein is CASSKDRAEETQYF. CDR3 DNA: TGTGCCAGCAGTAAGGACAGGGCCGAAGAGACTCAGTACTTC.

The V gene is TRBV7-2, the J gene TRBJ2-3; 9 bases fit TRBD1. J lost 2 bases, V lost 4 bases, and 4 bases had no gene match. The CDR3 has 15 residues. CDR1 SGHTA and CDR2 FQGNSA come from the germline V gene. CDR3 DNA sequence: TGTGCCAGCAGCTCGGGACAGGGACACACAGATACGCAGTATTTT. It codes for CASSSGQGHTDTQYF. The whole variable domain, remainder taken from reference TRBV7-2 and TRBJ2-3, is GAGVSQSPSNKVTEKGKDVELRCDPISGHTALYWYRQSLGQGLEFLIYFQGNSAPDKSGLPSDRFSAERTGGSVSTLTIQRTQQEDSAVYLCASSSGQGHTDTQYFGPGTRLTVL.

CDR3 coding DNA: TGTGCCAGCAGCCCCCGACTCGGATACGCGTATTTT. Translated: CASSPRLGYAYF. The J gene is TRBJ2-3, the V gene TRBV28; D remains ambiguous. Trimming pared 6 bases from V and 14 bases from J, leaving 18 bases between. The CDR3 runs 12 residues. Germline values: CDR1 MDHEN, CDR2 SYDVKM.

The chain joins TRBV7-8 to TRBJ2-1; 7 bases align to TRBD2. Germline CDR1 is SGHVS and CDR2 is FQNEAQ. The V gene end was trimmed by 1 base and the J gene end by 7 bases; junction bases not matched to a gene: 13. The CDR3 consists of 17 residues. CDR3 bases: TGTGCCAGCAGCTTAGGCGGAGCGGGATGGTCATGGAATGAGCAGTTCTTC. Translating it yields CASSLGGAGWSWNEQFF.

The gene calls are TRBV4-1 and TRBJ2-1; D possibly corresponds to TRBD2 (7 bases). This CDR3 has 13 amino acids. Germline V gene data show CDR1 as MGHRA and CDR2 as YSYEKL. Trimming removed 4 bases at V and 9 bases at J, with 13 bases between. CDR3 DNA sequence: TGCGCCAGCAGCCCCGCAGGGGAGGGTGAGCAGTTCTTC. Protein product: CASSPAGEGEQFF.

The J gene is TRBJ2-4, the V gene TRBV24-1, with D perhaps TRBD1 or TRBD2 (5 bases each). There are 15 residues in the CDR3. Germline V gene data show CDR1 as KGHDR and CDR2 as SFDVKD. Trimming removed 3 bases at V and 7 bases at J, with 15 bases between. CDR3 loop: CATSDTGTHRNIQYF. In nucleotides, the CDR3 is TGTGCCACCAGTGATACCGGGACCCACCGGAACATTCAGTACTTC.

J is TRBJ1-1 and V is TRBV4-1; no clear D gene. V was clipped by 2 bases and J by 10 bases, with 14 bases between them. In germline, CDR1 is MGHRA, CDR2 YSYEKL. The CDR3 contains 13 residues. CDR3 in DNA: TGCGCCAGCAGCCAACCTTGGCTCCGGGGAGCTTTCTTT. Residues: CASSQPWLRGAFF.

This clonotype was detected a few times. The chain joins TRBV11-1 to TRBJ2-7; TRBD2 agrees at 7 bases. The V gene's germline CDR1 is SGHAT and CDR2 FQDESV (reference sequence). This CDR3 spans 17 amino acids. After removal of 4 bases from V and 1 base from J, the junction contained 13 bases not matched to a gene. DNA for the CDR3: TGTGCCAGCAGCTCCCACCCGGGCGGGGGTTCTTCCTACGAGCAGTACTTC. Residues: CASSSHPGGGSSYEQYF. Full variable domain (missing parts from reference TRBV11-1 and TRBJ2-7): EAEVAQSPRYKITEKSQAVAFWCDPISGHATLYWYRQILGQGPELLVQFQDESVVDDSQLPKDRFSAERLKGVDSTLKIQPAELGDSAMYLCASSSHPGGGSSYEQYFGPGTRLTVT.

This clonotype occurred a few times. CDR3 residues: CASRATGVYEQYF. Written as DNA, the CDR3 is TGTGCCAGCAGAGCCACAGGGGTTTACGAGCAGTACTTC. V usage is TRBV7-9 and J usage is TRBJ2-7, with 7 bases that match TRBD1. Germline CDR1 SEHNR, CDR2 FQNEAQ (reference sequence). Unmatched junction bases numbered 6, after V lost 6 bases and J lost 4 bases. CDR3 size: 13 residues.

The chain has TRBV3-1 and TRBJ2-7; no clear D gene. V was cut by 4 bases and J by 0 bases, with 4 bases left in between. Germline V gene lookup returns CDR1 LGHDT and CDR2 YNNKEL (reference sequence). The CDR3 is 12 residues long. This chain's CDR3 is CASSRASYEQYF. CDR3 nucleotides: TGTGCCAGCAGCCGGGCCTCCTACGAGCAGTACTTC.